In this sample, the clone carrying this TCR beta chain turned up many times. Its target is unknown. Trimming removed 3 bases at V and 8 bases at J, with 19 bases between. The CDR3 consists of 15 residues. Germline V gene sequence: CDR1 MGHRA, CDR2 YSYEKL. Generation of bulk TCR libraries relied on previously described methods and listed TCR primers. MiXCR, run by TCRdb on the PCR reads, gives a single entry per CDR3 protein. In the table there are about 640,000 distinct CDR3 sequences, 20% of which are singletons. This specimen belongs to a study of molecular identifiers for immune sequencing clone quantification. Turning to the study itself: Four portions were sequenced after RNA from approximately 20,000 or 98,000 naive CD8 cells was split five ways in replicates.

Study-wide findings and caveats: Spiked TCR RNA from one Jurkat cell reportedly showed up when mixed among one million naive cells. Highly expanded clones may be undercounted when identical TCR molecules share barcodes.

The sequenced sample was naive CD8+ T cells from blood, with Jurkat cell RNA spiked in. Subset: FACS-sorted CD8+CD4-CCR7+CD45RA+ naive T cells. The receptor's source is a human donor in good health. Some libraries in this study had Jurkat cell RNA spiked in. The V and J genes are TRBV4-1 and TRBJ1-2; no clear D. The CDR3: CASSHPRPAAYGYTF. The CDR3 DNA reads TGCGCCAGCAGCCATCCAAGACCCGCCGCGTACGGCTACACCTTC.